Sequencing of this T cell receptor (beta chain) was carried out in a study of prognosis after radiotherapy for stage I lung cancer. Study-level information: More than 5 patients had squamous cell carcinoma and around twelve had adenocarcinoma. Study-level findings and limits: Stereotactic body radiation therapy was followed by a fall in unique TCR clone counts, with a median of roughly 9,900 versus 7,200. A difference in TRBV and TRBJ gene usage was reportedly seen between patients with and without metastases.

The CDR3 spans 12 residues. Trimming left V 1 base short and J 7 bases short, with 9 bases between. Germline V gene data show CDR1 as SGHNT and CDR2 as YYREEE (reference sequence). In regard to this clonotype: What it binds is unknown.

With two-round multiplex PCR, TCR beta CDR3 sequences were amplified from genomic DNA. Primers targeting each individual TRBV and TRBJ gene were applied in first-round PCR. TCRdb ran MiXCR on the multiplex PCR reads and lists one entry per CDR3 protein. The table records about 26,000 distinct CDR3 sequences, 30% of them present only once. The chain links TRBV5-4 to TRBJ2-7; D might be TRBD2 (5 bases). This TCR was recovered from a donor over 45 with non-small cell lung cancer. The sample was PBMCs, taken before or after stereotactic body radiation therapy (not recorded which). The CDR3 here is CASSLSGEEQYF. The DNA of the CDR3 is TGTGCCAGCAGCTTGAGCGGTGAAGAGCAGTACTTC.